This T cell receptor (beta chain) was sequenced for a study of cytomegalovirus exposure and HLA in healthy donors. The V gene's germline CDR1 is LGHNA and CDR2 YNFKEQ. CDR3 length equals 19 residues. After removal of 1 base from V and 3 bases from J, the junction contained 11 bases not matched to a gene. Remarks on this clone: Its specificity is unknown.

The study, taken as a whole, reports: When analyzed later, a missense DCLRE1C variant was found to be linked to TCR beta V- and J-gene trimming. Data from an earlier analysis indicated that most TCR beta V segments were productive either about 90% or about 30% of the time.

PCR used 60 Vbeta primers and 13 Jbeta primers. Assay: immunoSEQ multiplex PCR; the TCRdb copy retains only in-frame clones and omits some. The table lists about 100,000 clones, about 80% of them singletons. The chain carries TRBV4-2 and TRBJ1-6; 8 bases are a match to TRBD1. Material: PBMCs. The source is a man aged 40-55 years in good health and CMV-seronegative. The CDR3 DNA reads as TGTGCCAGCAGCCAAGTTTACGACAGGGGAGGGGGCTATAATTCACCCCTCCACTTT. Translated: CASSQVYDRGGGYNSPLHF.